The present TCR beta chain was sequenced within a study of T cell responses to AZD1222 COVID-19 vaccine. The CDR3 totals 15 residues. The germline V gene encodes CDR1 SGHRS and CDR2 YFSETQ. After removal of 1 base from V and 1 base from J, the junction contained 4 bases not matched to a gene. Worth noting for this clone: Its antigen is unknown.

Study-level findings and limits: Repertoires were obtained solely post-peak T cell response. Vaccination with two AZD1222 doses was followed by a rise in Spike-specific TCR breadth and depth.

This table comes from immunoSEQ multiplex PCR, and its TCRdb copy is limited to in-frame clones, with some not included. This table holds more than 85,000 clones, roughly 89% found once. Sequences were derived from peripheral blood, sampled 28 days after the second AZD1222 dose. The clonotype comes from an adult who received the AZD1222 COVID-19 vaccine. The V and J genes are TRBV5-1 and TRBJ1-1; 7 bases match TRBD1. The CDR3 sequence: CASSLSQGGNTEAFF. In nucleotides, the CDR3 is TGCGCCAGCAGCTTGTCTCAGGGGGGGAACACTGAAGCTTTCTTT.